This T cell receptor (beta chain) was profiled in a study of OX40 agonist ivuxolimab in advanced cancers. Turning to the study itself: Ivuxolimab was delivered to patients intravenously every 2 weeks at doses spanning 0.01 to 10 mg/kg.

Using immunoSEQ multiplex PCR, the repertoire was profiled, and TCRdb retains in-frame clones only, with some absent. The table lists 35,000 to 40,000 clones, approximately 82% of them singletons. This clone occurred a few times. Source: CD4+ or CD8+ T cells sorted from blood, taken in a trial of the OX40 agonist ivuxolimab. The sequence was collected from an adult with an advanced solid tumor such as melanoma, head and neck, liver or kidney cancer.

The CDR3 DNA reads TGTGCCAGCAGCCCCAGAGAAGCTTTCTTT. Protein: CASSPREAFF. The chain recombines TRBV21-1 with TRBJ1-1; the table's D call, TRBD1, was not checked against the DNA. TRBV21-1 is recorded as a pseudogene. CDR3 length: 10 amino acids.